This record covers a single TCR beta chain. No antigen is known for it. Base qualities were left out, and no much larger clone turns up one base away. The CDR3 regions of human TCRbeta chains were subjected to immunosequencing. The authors processed their data as follows. Repertoire TCRs were checked for matches against a reference library of SARS-CoV-2-specific TCRs that had been generated using the MIRA antigen-specificity platform. Breadth was defined as the fraction of unique TCRs that were SARS-CoV-2-associated, and depth was defined as the fraction of total T cells that were SARS-CoV-2-associated. Using the MIRA data, each spike-specific TCR was mapped to the spike region that the TCR reacts to and placed in a CD4 or CD8 class. Log10-transformed breadth and depth values were compared by one-way ANOVA with Sidak's multiple comparisons tests. What TCRdb holds here is the immuneACCESS table cut down to in-frame rearrangements. Part of the clones is not present; checked against another copy, under half of the missing clones reflect an unresolved V gene, and the others are unexplained. The V and J calls and clone size come from that table; D and trimming were worked out from the DNA. Across this sample there are about 150,000 clones, with around 85% seen only once. The ten most abundant clones make up less than 1.3% of the sample.

According to the study, the label for this sample's time point signals: about 28 days (+/-7) after the second vaccine dose. Because spike-specific TCR depth and breadth did not differ between the two schedules, AZD1222 recipients who got a second dose at roughly 4 weeks were pooled with those who got a second dose at roughly 12 weeks. Vaccinee samples were obtained from the UK trials COV001 and COV002, which included a single-blind randomized controlled phase 2/3 trial of AZD1222 (ChAdOx1 nCoV-19) in healthy adults. For TCRbeta chain sequencing, PBMC samples were collected from trial participants at day 0 and at day 28 after the second dose. The CDR3, from cysteine to phenylalanine, totals 13 residues. Just CDR3 DNA is preserved here, 39 bases in frame from base 1. CDR1 and CDR2 (LGHNA, YNFKEQ) derive from the germline V gene. At the junction V is shortened by 0 bases and J by 3 bases, with 5 bases in between.

The data derive from a study of T cell responses to AZD1222 COVID-19 vaccine (dated by TCRdb to the early 2020s). At the level of the whole study: A total of 230 to 250 trial participants underwent TCR sequencing, of whom some 210 received two doses of AZD1222 and about 25 received two doses of the MenACWY control vaccine. Trial participants were enrolled by age into subgroups of 18-55, 56-69 and 70-plus years, and about 150, 27 and 61 TCR-sequenced participants, respectively, were included in these subgroups.

General study outcomes and caveats: Participants were mostly white British, with more females than males. The authors suggested clonal diversity may have been underestimated. Because no day 14 peak-response samples were available, repertoires were characterized only after the peak T cell response. A significant rise in spike-specific TCR breadth and depth was observed after two AZD1222 doses relative to day 0 and relative to MenACWY recipients. In the small 56-69-year group, the increase in depth fell short of significance, most likely because of low power. Nearly half of unique spike-specific TCRs reportedly recognized epitopes outside regions mutated in the B.1.351 and B.1.1.7 variants. The vaccine-associated CD4 TCRs covered the entire spike protein, and the dominant responses fell in regions 160-218 and 743-854. Only five to seven AZD1222 recipients were SARS-CoV-2 seropositive at baseline, limiting conclusions about previously exposed vaccinees.

The V and J genes are TRBV4-2 and TRBJ1-2, with the D gene not clear enough to name. The receptor comes from an adult who received the AZD1222 COVID-19 vaccine. The sample was peripheral blood, taken 28 days after the second AZD1222 dose. This receptor carries the CDR3 CASSQDGDYGYTF. DNA sequence: TGTGCCAGCAGCCAAGATGGGGACTATGGCTACACCTTC.